This T cell receptor beta chain was identified during a study of Ad26.COV2.S vaccination and SARS-CoV-2 variants. Method: immunoSEQ multiplex PCR; TCRdb's copy keeps in-frame clones and lacks some. The sample yields fewer than 300,000 clones, over 75% seen once. This clone appeared a single time. J lost 5 bases, V lost 7 bases, and 7 bases had no gene match. The CDR3 totals 14 residues. The germline V gene encodes CDR1 LGHDT and CDR2 YNNKEL (reference sequence). Treatment indicated: 19 received Ad26.COV2.S at low or high dose, single or two shots; 5 received placebo; per-sample allocation not given. Sampling was performed 63 days after the first vaccine or placebo injection.

The genes are TRBV3-1 (or the pseudogene TRBV3-2) and TRBJ1-4; 7 bases are shared with TRBD1. The TCR comes from a person aged 18-65 years who received the Ad26.COV2.S COVID-19 vaccine or a placebo. The source was peripheral blood, collected in a trial of Ad26.COV2.S vaccine versus placebo. CDR3 in DNA: TGTGCCAGCACAAACAGGGGTTTCAATGAAAAACTGTTTTTT. Amino acids: CASTNRGFNEKLFF.